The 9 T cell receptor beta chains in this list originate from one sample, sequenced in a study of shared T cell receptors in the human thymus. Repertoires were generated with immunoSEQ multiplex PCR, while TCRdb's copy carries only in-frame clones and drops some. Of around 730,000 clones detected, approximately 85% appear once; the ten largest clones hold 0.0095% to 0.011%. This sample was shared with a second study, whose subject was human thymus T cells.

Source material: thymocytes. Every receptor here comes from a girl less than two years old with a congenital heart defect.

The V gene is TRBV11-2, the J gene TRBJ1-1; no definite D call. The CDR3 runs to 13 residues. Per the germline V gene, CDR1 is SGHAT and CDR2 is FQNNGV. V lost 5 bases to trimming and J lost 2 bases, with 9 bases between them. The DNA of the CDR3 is TGTGCCAGCAGCCCCCGTAGAAACACTGAAGCTTTCTTT. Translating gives CASSPRRNTEAFF.

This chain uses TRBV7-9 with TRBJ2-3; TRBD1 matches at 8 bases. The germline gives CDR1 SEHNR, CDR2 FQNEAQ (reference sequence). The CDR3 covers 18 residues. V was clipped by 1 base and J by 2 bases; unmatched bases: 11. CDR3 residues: CASSLGDRPQLDTDTQYF. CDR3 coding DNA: TGTGCCAGCAGCTTAGGGGACAGGCCTCAGCTAGACACAGATACGCAGTATTTT.

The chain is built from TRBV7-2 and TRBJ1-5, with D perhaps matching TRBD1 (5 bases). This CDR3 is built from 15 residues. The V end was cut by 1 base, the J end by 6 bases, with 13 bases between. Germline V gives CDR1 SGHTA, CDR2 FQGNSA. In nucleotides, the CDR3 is TGTGCCAGCAGCTTAGAGGGGAAGGGTGCTCAGCCCCAGCATTTT. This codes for CASSLEGKGAQPQHF.

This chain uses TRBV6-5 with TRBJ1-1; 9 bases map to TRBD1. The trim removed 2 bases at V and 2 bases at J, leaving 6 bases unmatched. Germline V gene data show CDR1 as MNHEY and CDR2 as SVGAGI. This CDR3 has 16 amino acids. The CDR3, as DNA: TGTGCCAGCAGTTACATCTCGGACAGGGGAAACACTGAAGCTTTCTTT. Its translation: CASSYISDRGNTEAFF.

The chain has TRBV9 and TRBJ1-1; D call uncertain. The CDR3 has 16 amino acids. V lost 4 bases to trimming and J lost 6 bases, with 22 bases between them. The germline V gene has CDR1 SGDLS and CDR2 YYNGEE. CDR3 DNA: TGTGCCAGCAGCCGAGGTGAGATGGGCGGGAAAGCTGAAGCTTTCTTT. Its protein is CASSRGEMGGKAEAFF.

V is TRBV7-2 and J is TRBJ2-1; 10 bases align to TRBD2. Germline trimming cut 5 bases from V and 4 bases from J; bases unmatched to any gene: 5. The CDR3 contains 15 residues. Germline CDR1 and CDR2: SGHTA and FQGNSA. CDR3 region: CASSASGGVYNEQFF. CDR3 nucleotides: TGTGCCAGCAGCGCTAGCGGGGGCGTGTACAATGAGCAGTTCTTC.

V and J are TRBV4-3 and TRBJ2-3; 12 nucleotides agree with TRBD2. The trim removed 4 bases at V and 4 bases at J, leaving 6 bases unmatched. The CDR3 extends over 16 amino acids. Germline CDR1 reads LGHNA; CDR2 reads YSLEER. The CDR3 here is CASSPTSGGLADTQYF. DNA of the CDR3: TGCGCCAGCAGCCCCACTAGCGGGGGGTTGGCAGATACGCAGTATTTT.

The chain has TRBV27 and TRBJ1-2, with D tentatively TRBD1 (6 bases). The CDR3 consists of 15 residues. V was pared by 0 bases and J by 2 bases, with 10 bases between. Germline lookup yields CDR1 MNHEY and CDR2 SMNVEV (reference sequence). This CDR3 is CASSLSPGENYGYTF. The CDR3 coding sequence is TGTGCCAGCAGTTTATCCCCAGGGGAGAACTATGGCTACACCTTC.

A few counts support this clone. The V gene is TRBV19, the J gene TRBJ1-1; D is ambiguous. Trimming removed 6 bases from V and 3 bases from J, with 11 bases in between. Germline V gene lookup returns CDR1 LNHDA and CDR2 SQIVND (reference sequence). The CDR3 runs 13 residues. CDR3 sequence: CASRIGEYTEAFF. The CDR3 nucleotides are TGTGCCAGTAGGATCGGAGAATACACTGAAGCTTTCTTT.